This T cell receptor beta chain comes out of a study of CD8 T cells in ankylosing spondylitis. Libraries for TCR beta were made by quantitative 5'-RACE with molecular barcodes. TCRdb analysed the 5' RACE reads with MiXCR anew, one entry per CDR3 protein. The sample gives under 950,000 distinct CDR3 sequences, under 20% of which show up once; around 19% is in the top ten. The sample holds many counts of this clonotype. Its specificity is not known. The study's findings and limits: Researchers reportedly found disease-linked clones significantly enriched in matched ankylosing spondylitis synovial fluid. Seemingly distinctive of ankylosing spondylitis blood was a TCR beta motif formed by eight highly homologous variants.

Deletions cut 0 bases from V and 7 bases from J, with 10 bases between. The germline gives CDR1 MNHEY, CDR2 SMNVEV (reference sequence). CDR3 size: 15 residues. The chain links TRBV27 to TRBJ1-6; a possible D gene is TRBD1 (5 bases). The sequence was collected from a male donor with ankylosing spondylitis. The sequenced material came from blood, either unsorted or a sorted T cell fraction (not recorded which). The CDR3 bases are TGTGCCAGCAGTTTATCCGGGACGGGGAATTCACCCCTCCACTTT. Its protein product is CASSLSGTGNSPLHF.